This T cell receptor (beta chain) was retrieved from a study of control samples from healthy donors and cancer patients (dated by TCRdb to between 2020 and 2021). Libraries were constructed by the immunoSEQ multiplex PCR assay. The table comes from immuneACCESS by way of TCRdb, which keeps in-frame sequences with V and J called. Part of the clones is missing from these tables; in studies checked, under half for an unresolved V gene and the rest for unknown reasons. The sample table shows 60,000 to 95,000 clones, and 84% are seen once. Clones ranked in the top ten supply approximately 16% of the sample. Concerning this clone: Its antigen is currently not known. Base qualities are not provided; no much larger clone lies one nucleotide away.

Based on the germline V gene (reference sequence), the CDR1 and CDR2 sequences are MNHEY and SMNVEV. The CDR3 covers 15 residues, taking in both the cysteine and the phenylalanine. Just the 45-base CDR3 DNA is kept, in frame starting at base 1. V is cut back by 2 bases and J by 2 bases, with 4 bases in the junction unmatched. This chain is built from TRBV27 and TRBJ2-7; the central 9 bases match TRBD2. This receptor was obtained from a man aged 45-60 years in good health. The sample taken for sequencing was blood. The bases read TGTGCCAGCAGTTTAGGGCTAGCGGGGCCCTACGAGCAGTACTTC. Translated, it reads CASSLGLAGPYEQYF.